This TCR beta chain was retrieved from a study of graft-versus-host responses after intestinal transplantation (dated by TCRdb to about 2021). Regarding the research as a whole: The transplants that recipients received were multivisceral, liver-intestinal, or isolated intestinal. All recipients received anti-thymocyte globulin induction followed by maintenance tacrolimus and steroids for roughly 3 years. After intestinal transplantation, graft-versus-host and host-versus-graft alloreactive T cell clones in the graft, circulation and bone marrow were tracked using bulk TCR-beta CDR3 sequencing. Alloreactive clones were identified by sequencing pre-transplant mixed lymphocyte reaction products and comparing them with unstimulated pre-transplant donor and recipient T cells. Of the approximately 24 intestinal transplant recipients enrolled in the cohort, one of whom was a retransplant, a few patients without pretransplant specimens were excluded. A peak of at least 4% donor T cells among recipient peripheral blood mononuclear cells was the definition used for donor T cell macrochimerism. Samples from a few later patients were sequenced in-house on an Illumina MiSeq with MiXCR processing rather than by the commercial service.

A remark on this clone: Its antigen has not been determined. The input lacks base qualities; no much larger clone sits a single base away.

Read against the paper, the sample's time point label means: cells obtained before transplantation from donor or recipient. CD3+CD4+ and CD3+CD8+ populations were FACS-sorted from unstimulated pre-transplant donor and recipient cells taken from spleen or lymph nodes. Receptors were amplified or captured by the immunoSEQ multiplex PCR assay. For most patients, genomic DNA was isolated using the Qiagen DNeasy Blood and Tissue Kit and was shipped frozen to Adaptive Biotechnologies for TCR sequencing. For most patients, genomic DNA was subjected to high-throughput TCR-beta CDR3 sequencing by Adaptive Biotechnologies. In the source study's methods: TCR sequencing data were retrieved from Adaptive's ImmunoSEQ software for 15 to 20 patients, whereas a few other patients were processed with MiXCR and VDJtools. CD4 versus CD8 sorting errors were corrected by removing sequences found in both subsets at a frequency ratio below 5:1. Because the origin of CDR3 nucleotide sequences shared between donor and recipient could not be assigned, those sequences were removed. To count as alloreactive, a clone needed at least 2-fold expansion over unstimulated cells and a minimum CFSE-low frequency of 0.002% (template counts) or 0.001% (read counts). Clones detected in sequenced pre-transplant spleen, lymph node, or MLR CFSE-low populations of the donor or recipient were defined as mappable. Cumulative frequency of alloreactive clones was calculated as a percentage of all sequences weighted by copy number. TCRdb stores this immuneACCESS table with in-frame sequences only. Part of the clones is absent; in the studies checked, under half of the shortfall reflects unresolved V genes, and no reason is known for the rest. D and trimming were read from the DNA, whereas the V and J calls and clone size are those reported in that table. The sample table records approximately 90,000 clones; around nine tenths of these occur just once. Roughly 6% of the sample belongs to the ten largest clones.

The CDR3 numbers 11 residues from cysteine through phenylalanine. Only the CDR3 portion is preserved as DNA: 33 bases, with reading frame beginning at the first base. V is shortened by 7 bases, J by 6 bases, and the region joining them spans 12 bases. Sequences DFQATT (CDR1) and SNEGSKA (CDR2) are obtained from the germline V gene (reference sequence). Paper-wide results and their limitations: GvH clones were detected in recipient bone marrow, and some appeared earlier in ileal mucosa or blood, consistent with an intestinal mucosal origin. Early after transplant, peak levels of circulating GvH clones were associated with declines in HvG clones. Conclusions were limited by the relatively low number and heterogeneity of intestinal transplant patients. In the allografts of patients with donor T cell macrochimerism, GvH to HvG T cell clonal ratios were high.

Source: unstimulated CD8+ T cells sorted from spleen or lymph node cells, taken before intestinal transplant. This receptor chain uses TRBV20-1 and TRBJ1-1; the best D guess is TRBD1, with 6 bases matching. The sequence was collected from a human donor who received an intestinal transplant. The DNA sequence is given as TGCAGTGGGGGGCGAAGGGCTGAAGCTTTCTTT. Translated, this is CSGGRRAEAFF.